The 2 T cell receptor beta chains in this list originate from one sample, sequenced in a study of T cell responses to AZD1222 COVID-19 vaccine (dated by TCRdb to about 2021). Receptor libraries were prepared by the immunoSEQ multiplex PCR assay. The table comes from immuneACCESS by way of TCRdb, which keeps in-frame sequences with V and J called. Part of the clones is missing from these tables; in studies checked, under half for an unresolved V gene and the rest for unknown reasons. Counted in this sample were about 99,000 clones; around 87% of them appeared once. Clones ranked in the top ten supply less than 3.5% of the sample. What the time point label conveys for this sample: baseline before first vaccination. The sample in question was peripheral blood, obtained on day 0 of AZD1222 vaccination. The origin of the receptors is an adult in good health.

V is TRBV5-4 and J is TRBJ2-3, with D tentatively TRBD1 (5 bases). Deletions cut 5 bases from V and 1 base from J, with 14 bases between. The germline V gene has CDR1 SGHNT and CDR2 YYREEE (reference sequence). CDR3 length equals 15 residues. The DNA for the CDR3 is TGTGCCAGCAGGGGGTTGGTAGGGGGCACAGATACGCAGTATTTT. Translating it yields CASRGLVGGTDTQYF. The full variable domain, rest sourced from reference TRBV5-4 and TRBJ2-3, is ETGVTQSPTHLIKTRGQQVTLRCSSQSGHNTVSWYQQALGQGPQFIFQYYREEENGRGNFPPRFSGLQFPNYSSELNVNALELDDSALYLCASRGLVGGTDTQYFGPGTRLTVL.

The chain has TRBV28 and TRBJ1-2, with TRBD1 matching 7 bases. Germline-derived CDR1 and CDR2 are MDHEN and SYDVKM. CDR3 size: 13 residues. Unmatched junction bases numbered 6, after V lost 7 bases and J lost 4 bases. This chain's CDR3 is CASKIGGIYGYTF. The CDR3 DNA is TGTGCCAGCAAAATAGGGGGCATCTATGGCTACACCTTC.